A selection of T cell receptor beta chains follows, all from one sample in a study of T cell responses to AZD1222 COVID-19 vaccine. Profiled with immunoSEQ multiplex PCR; TCRdb holds only in-frame clones, not every one. The sample has approximately 90,000 clones, about 90% seen once; the top ten hold more than 7.5%. The material was peripheral blood, obtained on day 0 of AZD1222 vaccination. These receptors originate from an adult in good health. The CDR3 runs from the conserved cysteine through the conserved F or W. D genes are given only for firm matches. The listing skips clone size in some rows; elsewhere it reads once, few, many or a size class.

V	size	D	J	DNA	CDR3
TRBV7-2	-	-	TRBJ1-1	TGTGCCAGCAGCTCCCAGGAGAACACTGAAGCTTTCTTT	CASSSQENTEAFF
TRBV29-1	-	-	TRBJ1-2	TGCAGCGTTGTATCAGCGAACTATGGCTACACCTTC	CSVVSANYGYTF
TRBV6-5	-	-	TRBJ1-1	TGTGCCAGCAGTTACTTCAGGGACACTGAAGCTTTCTTT	CASSYFRDTEAFF
TRBV3-1/TRBV3-2	-	-	TRBJ2-7	TGTGCCAGCAGCCAAGGGGTGAGCTCCTACGAGCAGTACTTC	CASSQGVSSYEQYF
TRBV3-1/TRBV3-2	few	TRBD1	TRBJ1-4	TGTGCCAGCAGCAAGTACGACAGGGTTGAAAAACTGTTTTTT	CASSKYDRVEKLFF
TRBV21-1	-	-	TRBJ2-4	TGTGCCAGCAGCGCGACAGGGGGGATTAAAAAAAACATTCAGTACTTC	CASSATGGIKKNIQYF
TRBV28	once	-	TRBJ1-2	TGTGCCAGCAGTCCAGAGGACGGTAACTATGGCTACACCTTC	CASSPEDGNYGYTF
TRBV7-2	-	-	TRBJ2-1	TGTGCCAGCAGCTTAGAGGCAGGGGGAGGGGTCAATGAGCAGTTCTTC	CASSLEAGGGVNEQFF
TRBV3-1/TRBV3-2	-	-	TRBJ2-7	TGTGCCAGCAGCCAAGATGGGCTAGCTCCGTCCTACGAGCAGTACTTC	CASSQDGLAPSYEQYF
TRBV13	-	TRBD1	TRBJ1-5	TGTGCCAGCAGCTTAGCACAGGGGAATCAGCCCCAGCATTTT	CASSLAQGNQPQHF
TRBV18	-	-	TRBJ1-6	TGTGCCAGCTCACCATTTCTCGGATCGAACGTTAATTCACCCCTCCACTTT	CASSPFLGSNVNSPLHF
TRBV5-1	-	TRBD1	TRBJ2-2	TGCGCCAGCAGCTTGGAGACAGGGACCGGGGAGCTGTTTTTT	CASSLETGTGELFF
TRBV2	-	TRBD2	TRBJ2-3	TGTGCCAGCAGTGATAGGGGACTAGCGGGGGGAACAGATACGCAGTATTTT	CASSDRGLAGGTDTQYF
TRBV6-2/TRBV6-3	-	-	TRBJ1-1	TGTGCCAGCAGTCAACGACAGACCATGAACACTGAAGCTTTCTTT	CASSQRQTMNTEAFF
TRBV18	-	-	TRBJ1-4	TGTGCCAGCTCACCAGGTGGCAGGGAAGGTGAAAAACTGTTTTTT	CASSPGGREGEKLFF
TRBV5-1	-	TRBD1	TRBJ1-5	TGCGCCAGCAGCCCCGGGACAGGGGAACGGCAGCCCCAGCATTTT	CASSPGTGERQPQHF
TRBV7-9	-	TRBD2	TRBJ2-3	TGTGCCAGCAGCCCCGGGACTAGCGGTATCACAGATACGCAGTATTTT	CASSPGTSGITDTQYF
TRBV11-2	-	-	TRBJ2-1	TGTGCCAGCAGCTTAGGCAGCGAGCAGTTCTTC	CASSLGSEQFF
TRBV5-6	-	-	TRBJ2-7	TGTGCCAGCAGCTTGGCCGGATTTGCCAACGAGCAGTACTTC	CASSLAGFANEQYF
TRBV5-4	-	TRBD2	TRBJ2-3	TGTGCCAGCAGCGGCCCCGGGGGGGTTGCGGCAGATACGCAGTATTTT	CASSGPGGVAADTQYF
TRBV19	-	-	TRBJ2-7	TGTGCCAGTAGTATCGGCCTTTTTAACGAGCAGTACTTC	CASSIGLFNEQYF
TRBV7-9	few	-	TRBJ2-3	TGTGCCAGCAGTATTATACAGGGCACAGATACGCAGTATTTT	CASSIIQGTDTQYF
TRBV27	-	-	TRBJ1-1	TGTGCCAGCAGTTTATTTTCCCCGTTTGGGATGAACACTGAAGCTTTCTTT	CASSLFSPFGMNTEAFF
TRBV28	-	-	TRBJ1-2	TGTGCCAGCATTCTCCCCTCGGGGGGCTACACCTTC	CASILPSGGYTF
TRBV2	-	-	TRBJ1-5	TGTGCCAGCAGTACTGACAGGATCAATCAGCCCCAGCATTTT	CASSTDRINQPQHF
TRBV27	once	TRBD1	TRBJ1-2	TGTGCCAGCAGTCTCCGACAGGGGCTGAGAGATGGCTACACCTTC	CASSLRQGLRDGYTF
TRBV19	once	-	TRBJ1-1	TGTGCCAGTACCGGGGGGGGCTGGGGACTGAACACTGAAGCTTTCTTT	CASTGGGWGLNTEAFF
TRBV7-8	-	TRBD1	TRBJ2-7	TGTGCCAGCAGCTTAGAGGTCTGGACAGGGTCCTACGAGCAGTACTTC	CASSLEVWTGSYEQYF
TRBV19	few	TRBD2	TRBJ2-3	TGTGCCAGTAGATCACTAGCGGGGGGGGAGGATACGCAGTATTTT	CASRSLAGGEDTQYF
TRBV2	-	-	TRBJ1-1	TGTGCCAGCAGTGTCCTCAGGGAGAACACTGAAGCTTTCTTT	CASSVLRENTEAFF
TRBV19	once	-	TRBJ1-2	TGTGCCAGTAGTATCGGTCAGGGCTATGGCTACACCTTC	CASSIGQGYGYTF
TRBV4-2	once	-	TRBJ2-7	TGTGCCAGCAGCCAAGATAGGGGGGTTGCATCGTACGAGCAGTACTTC	CASSQDRGVASYEQYF
TRBV7-2	-	-	TRBJ1-5	TGTGCCAGCAGCCCCTCCCCCCGCAGCGGTGTTCAGCCCCAGCATTTT	CASSPSPRSGVQPQHF
TRBV7-9	-	-	TRBJ1-1	TGTGCCAGCAGCCGGCCGGGGGACACTGAAGCTTTCTTT	CASSRPGDTEAFF
TRBV12-5	-	TRBD1	TRBJ2-7	TGTGCTAGTGGTCCCTATCCGGGACAGGGGGACCACGAGCAGTACTTC	CASGPYPGQGDHEQYF
TRBV3-1/TRBV3-2	-	-	TRBJ2-7	TGTGCCAGCAGTCTATTTATGCAGGAGCAGTACTTC	CASSLFMQEQYF
TRBV5-6	-	-	TRBJ2-2	TGTGCCAGCAGCTTGGCCTTTGGGGCCGGGGAGCTGTTTTTT	CASSLAFGAGELFF
TRBV15	-	TRBD1	TRBJ1-4	TGTGCCACCAGCATACCACTGGGGGACAGGTCTAAACTGTTTTTT	CATSIPLGDRSKLFF
TRBV7-7	-	-	TRBJ1-1	TGTGCTAGCAGCCCAGTGGTGCAGATAAACACTGAAGCTTTCTTT	CASSPVVQINTEAFF
TRBV6-5	-	TRBD2	TRBJ2-1	TGTGCCAGCATACGACTAGCGGGGGGGCGCGATGAGCAGTTCTTC	CASIRLAGGRDEQFF
TRBV6-6	-	-	TRBJ2-7	TGTGCCAGCACTACCCCAGGTCACGAGCAGTACTTC	CASTTPGHEQYF
TRBV6-1	-	-	TRBJ2-2	TGTGCCAGCAGTGAACAAGGGTCGGCGAACACCGGGGAGCTGTTTTTT	CASSEQGSANTGELFF
TRBV21-1	once	-	TRBJ2-7	TGTGCCAGCAACTACGGACTTCCCGGCTCCTACGAGCAGTACTTC	CASNYGLPGSYEQYF
TRBV13	-	TRBD1	TRBJ2-7	TGTGCCAGCAGCTCCCGGGACAGGGGGCCCTACGAGCAGTACTTC	CASSSRDRGPYEQYF
TRBV6-2/TRBV6-3	-	TRBD2	TRBJ2-5	TGTGCCAGCAGCCTGGGACTAGCGGGGTCGAGGGAGACCCAGTACTTC	CASSLGLAGSRETQYF
TRBV12-3/TRBV12-4	once	TRBD1	TRBJ1-1	TGTGCCAGCAGTTTCCGGGACAGGGAGGCTTTCTTT	CASSFRDREAFF
TRBV7-2	-	TRBD1	TRBJ2-7	TGTGCCAGCAGCCCAAGCCCCCGGGACAGCTCCTACGAGCAGTACTTC	CASSPSPRDSSYEQYF
TRBV5-4	-	-	TRBJ1-4	TGTGCCAGCAGCTTGGGCGATGGGGGGGCGCAAGGTGAAAAACTGTTTTTT	CASSLGDGGAQGEKLFF
TRBV6-5	-	TRBD1	TRBJ2-7	TGTGCCAGCAGCACACCACAGGGGAACATCTACGAGCAGTACTTC	CASSTPQGNIYEQYF
TRBV7-9	-	TRBD1	TRBJ2-1	TGTGCCAGCAGCTTAGCGGGACAGGGAAGGGACAGTGAGCAGTTCTTC	CASSLAGQGRDSEQFF
TRBV27	few	-	TRBJ1-4	TGTGCCAGCGGCGACACGGATGAAAAACTGTTTTTT	CASGDTDEKLFF
TRBV7-3	once	TRBD1	TRBJ1-1	TGTGCCAGCAGCTTAATCAGGGGGCAAATGACTGAAGCTTTCTTT	CASSLIRGQMTEAFF
TRBV11-2	-	-	TRBJ2-2	TGTGCCAGCAGCTTCTTTGAGGCTGAAGGCGGGGAGCTGTTTTTT	CASSFFEAEGGELFF
TRBV19	once	-	TRBJ1-3	TGTGCCAGTAGTGCGCACAGGGATTTTAAGGACACCATATATTTT	CASSAHRDFKDTIYF
TRBV6-2/TRBV6-3	-	-	TRBJ2-4	TGTGCCAGCAGTTACTCGCTAAGGAGGGCAGAGCCTCTAGCCAAAAACATTCAGTACTTC	CASSYSLRRAEPLAKNIQYF
TRBV6-2/TRBV6-3	-	TRBD2	TRBJ2-3	TGTGCCAGCAGTTACTCCGGGACTAGCGGGGTGGATACGCAGTATTTT	CASSYSGTSGVDTQYF
TRBV24-1	-	-	TRBJ2-7	TGTGCCACCAGTGAGGTGGACAGAGGCGAGCAGTACTTC	CATSEVDRGEQYF
TRBV5-5	-	-	TRBJ1-2	TGTGCCAGCAGCTGGGAGGCGGAGATGAACTATGGCTACACCTTC	CASSWEAEMNYGYTF
TRBV5-1	-	-	TRBJ2-7	TGCGCCAGCAGCTTGGAAAGACAGCTTAGCGAGCAGTACTTC	CASSLERQLSEQYF